The rows below give T cell receptor beta chains drawn from one sample of a study of Ad26.COV2.S vaccination and SARS-CoV-2 variants. Here immunoSEQ multiplex PCR was the method, and the copy in TCRdb shows in-frame clones only, minus some. Of about 250,000 clones in the sample, 87% were seen once. Sequencing was performed on peripheral blood, taken in a trial of Ad26.COV2.S vaccine versus placebo. The receptors originated from a person between 18 and 59 years old who received the Ad26.COV2.S COVID-19 vaccine or a placebo. The CDR3 runs from the conserved cysteine through the conserved F or W. The D gene is left open where the match is weak. Clone size is not always given. Where it is, it says once, few, many or a class for expanded clones.

V gene,D gene,clone size,J gene,CDR3 protein
TRBV19,TRBD2,.,TRBJ2-1,CASRSGLAGGPWQFF
TRBV2,.,many,TRBJ1-1,CASSAGHGTEAFF
TRBV7-2,.,.,TRBJ2-7,CASSLSPSLSSYEQYF
TRBV5-1,.,.,TRBJ2-2,CASSLASWAFANTGELFF
TRBV19,.,.,TRBJ1-2,CASSIQGNYGYTF
TRBV7-3,.,few,TRBJ2-7,CASSPSGGYEQYF
TRBV7-2,.,once,TRBJ2-3,CASRVGTPGTTQYF
TRBV13,TRBD1,.,TRBJ2-1,CASFSGTEDNEQFF
TRBV15,TRBD1,.,TRBJ1-4,CATSRTGDPEKLFF
TRBV19,TRBD2,.,TRBJ2-7,CASSRGRTSGYSYEQYF
TRBV7-8,.,.,TRBJ1-3,CASSSRASSGNTIYF
TRBV5-1,.,.,TRBJ2-1,CASSLEAALTYNEQFF
TRBV2,TRBD2,.,TRBJ2-5,CASSGASGSYTQYF
TRBV3-1/TRBV3-2,.,.,TRBJ2-2,CASSQGTGELFF
TRBV11-2,TRBD2,.,TRBJ2-3,CASTKLAASTDTQYF
TRBV11-2,.,.,TRBJ2-5,CASSFQHQETQYF
TRBV7-7,TRBD2,.,TRBJ2-1,CASSPREGLNNEQFF
TRBV7-2,TRBD2,.,TRBJ2-1,CASSSASGGAYEQFF
TRBV7-8,.,.,TRBJ1-5,CASSLAVRNQPQHF
TRBV15,.,.,TRBJ2-7,CATSRDRVYEQYF
TRBV9,.,.,TRBJ2-2,CASRGGAGELFF
TRBV27,.,.,TRBJ2-2,CASSLLPQVNTGELFF